The 2 T cell receptor beta chains reported below all come from one sample, sequenced in a study of control samples from healthy donors and cancer patients. This table comes from immunoSEQ multiplex PCR, and its TCRdb copy is limited to in-frame clones, with some not included. Of 150,000 to 200,000 clones listed, around 90% are singletons. Sequencing was performed on blood. The receptors shown here come from a woman aged 45 to 65 in good health.

The chain is built from TRBV5-6 and TRBJ2-7; no definite D call. The CDR3 loop spans 15 amino acids. Germline-derived CDR1 and CDR2 are SGHDT and YYEEEE. Deletions cut 3 bases from V and 0 bases from J, with 13 bases between. CDR3 amino acids: CASSSIYSNSYEQYF. As DNA, the CDR3 is TGTGCCAGCAGCTCGATATACAGTAACTCCTACGAGCAGTACTTC.

The gene calls are TRBV18 and TRBJ1-4; D might be TRBD1 (5 bases). The CDR3 is 15 residues long. Germline V lookup: CDR1 KGHSH, CDR2 LQKENI. V lost 1 base and J 6 bases, leaving 12 bases between the germline ends. Written as DNA, the CDR3 is TGTGCCAGCTCACCACGCAGGGCTGGGGATGAAAAACTGTTTTTT. Protein product: CASSPRRAGDEKLFF.